These T cell receptor beta chains were read from a single sample in a study of technical replicates of blood from a handful of donors. Measured with immunoSEQ multiplex PCR; TCRdb has only the in-frame clones, and not every one. Among some 96,000 clones listed, 90% to 96% were seen once. Sequencing was carried out using T cells isolated from PBMCs. Source of these receptors: a human donor in good health. The CDR3 runs from the conserved cysteine through the conserved F or W.

j_call: TRBJ2-3
v_call: TRBV2
cdr3_aa: CASSPTSPDTQYF

j_call: TRBJ2-7
v_call: TRBV6-4
cdr3_aa: CATPDEQYF

j_call: TRBJ2-7
v_call: TRBV11-2
cdr3_aa: CASSLTGLYYEQYF

j_call: TRBJ2-5
v_call: TRBV30
cdr3_aa: CAWSVTGQGGETQYF

j_call: TRBJ1-2
v_call: TRBV19
cdr3_aa: CASSPGVGGYTF

j_call: TRBJ2-7
v_call: TRBV7-9
cdr3_aa: CASSLTGTPSYEQYF

j_call: TRBJ1-5
v_call: TRBV19
cdr3_aa: CASSIGFGSSNQPQHF

j_call: TRBJ2-1
v_call: TRBV10-3
cdr3_aa: CAILAGGQDEQFF

j_call: TRBJ2-6
v_call: TRBV7-7
cdr3_aa: CASSLWTGGKTGANVLTF

j_call: TRBJ2-7
v_call: TRBV5-1
cdr3_aa: CASSPDRGLFSYEQYF

j_call: TRBJ2-1
v_call: TRBV9
cdr3_aa: CASSARQGVNEQFF